Listed below are T cell receptor beta chains from one sample, sequenced in a study of tumor-infiltrating lymphocytes in primary liver carcinoma. MiXCR, applied by TCRdb to the multiplex PCR reads, yields one record per CDR3 protein. The data contain some 180,000 distinct CDR3 sequences, approximately 86% of them seen just once; the ten biggest clones take up about a sixth. The sequencing input was tumor tissue from primary liver carcinoma. The receptors derive from a man between 35 and 55 years old with primary liver carcinoma and hepatitis B virus infection. Each CDR3 is given with its conserved first and last residue. D genes are given only for firm matches. Clone size, where shown, is once, few, many, or a class for clones that have expanded.

j_call: TRBJ2-3
cdr3_length: 16
d_call: TRBD2
clone_size: NA
v_call: TRBV7-2
cdr3_nt: TGTGCCAGCAGCCTTCAAAGCGGGAGGGCCCAAGATACGCAGTATTTT
cdr3_aa: CASSLQSGRAQDTQYF

j_call: TRBJ1-2
cdr3_length: 15
d_call: TRBD1
clone_size: NA
v_call: TRBV11-2
cdr3_nt: TGTGCCAGCAGCTTCTCAATCGCAGGGGGAGGATGCTATACCTTC
cdr3_aa: CASSFSIAGGGCYTF

j_call: TRBJ2-3
cdr3_length: 15
d_call: NA
clone_size: NA
v_call: TRBV7-2
cdr3_nt: TGTGCCAGTAGCTCTCCTCGACAAGATCCAGATACGCATTATTTT
cdr3_aa: CASSSPRQDPDTHYF

j_call: TRBJ2-1
cdr3_length: 16
d_call: NA
clone_size: NA
v_call: TRBV14
cdr3_nt: TGTGCCAGCAGTGCCGTAGCGCGATGGGTAAAGCATGAGCAGTTCTTC
cdr3_aa: CASSAVARWVKHEQFF

j_call: TRBJ2-4
cdr3_length: 17
d_call: TRBD2
clone_size: NA
v_call: TRBV11-1
cdr3_nt: TGTGTTAGCAGCTTTCCCGGGACTAGCGGGATCAGAAACATTCAGTACTTC
cdr3_aa: CVSSFPGTSGIRNIQYF

j_call: TRBJ2-7
cdr3_length: 17
d_call: TRBD2
clone_size: NA
v_call: TRBV4-1
cdr3_nt: TGCGCCAGCAGCCAGGAGGGGACTAGCGGGAGTGTTTACAAGCAGTACTTC
cdr3_aa: CASSQEGTSGSVYKQYF

j_call: TRBJ2-3
cdr3_length: 11
d_call: TRBD2
clone_size: many
v_call: TRBV5-4
cdr3_nt: TGTGCCAGCAGCTGGGGGGGTACGCAGTATTTT
cdr3_aa: CASSWGGTQYF

j_call: TRBJ2-5
cdr3_length: 17
d_call: TRBD1
clone_size: NA
v_call: TRBV6-1
cdr3_nt: TGTGTCAGCAGTGAGTACGTCACCGGACAGGGTCATGAGACCCAGTACTTC
cdr3_aa: CVSSEYVTGQGHETQYF

j_call: TRBJ2-1
cdr3_length: 16
d_call: NA
clone_size: NA
v_call: TRBV14
cdr3_nt: TGTGCCAACAGTCGTCGACAGGAGGGCCGGTTAAATGAGCAGTTCTTC
cdr3_aa: CANSRRQEGRLNEQFF

j_call: TRBJ2-1
cdr3_length: 12
d_call: NA
clone_size: NA
v_call: TRBV29-1
cdr3_nt: TGCAGCGTGAGAGGTGACTATAATGAGCAGTTCTTC
cdr3_aa: CSVRGDYNEQFF

j_call: TRBJ2-1
cdr3_length: 11
d_call: NA
clone_size: NA
v_call: TRBV5-4
cdr3_nt: TGTGCCGGCGGCGCATACAATGAGCAGTTCTTC
cdr3_aa: CAGGAYNEQFF

j_call: TRBJ1-1
cdr3_length: 14
d_call: NA
clone_size: NA
v_call: TRBV11-1
cdr3_nt: TGTGTCAGCAGCTTAAGTCAGGGGATAGCTGAAGCTTTCTTC
cdr3_aa: CVSSLSQGIAEAFF

j_call: TRBJ2-5
cdr3_length: 13
d_call: NA
clone_size: NA
v_call: TRBV11-3
cdr3_nt: TGTGCCAGCAGCTTCCAGAGGGAGGAGACCAAGTATTTC
cdr3_aa: CASSFQREETKYF

j_call: TRBJ2-1
cdr3_length: 14
d_call: NA
clone_size: NA
v_call: TRBV30
cdr3_nt: TGTGCCTGCGGACGGAAGGGGGGCACAAGTGAGCAGTTCTTC
cdr3_aa: CACGRKGGTSEQFF

j_call: TRBJ2-5
cdr3_length: 12
d_call: NA
clone_size: NA
v_call: TRBV11-2
cdr3_nt: TGTGCCAGCAGTCTCGTGGGTGTGGCCCAGTGCTTC
cdr3_aa: CASSLVGVAQCF

j_call: TRBJ2-3
cdr3_length: 15
d_call: TRBD1
clone_size: NA
v_call: TRBV29-1
cdr3_nt: TGCAGCGTTGGGACCGGACAGGGTAATACAGATACGCAGTATTTT
cdr3_aa: CSVGTGQGNTDTQYF

j_call: TRBJ1-1
cdr3_length: 14
d_call: NA
clone_size: NA
v_call: TRBV4-2
cdr3_nt: TGTGCCAGCAGCCAAGGCGGATTGAACACTGAACCTTTCTTT
cdr3_aa: CASSQGGLNTEPFF

j_call: TRBJ2-1
cdr3_length: 17
d_call: NA
clone_size: NA
v_call: TRBV11-1
cdr3_nt: TGTGCCAGCAGCTCCCCTCCTGGCGGAAGAGCCTTTACTGAGCAGTTCTTC
cdr3_aa: CASSSPPGGRAFTEQFF

j_call: TRBJ2-2
cdr3_length: 11
d_call: NA
clone_size: NA
v_call: TRBV5-4
cdr3_nt: TGTGCCAGCATCTCGACCGGTGAGCTGTTTTTT
cdr3_aa: CASISTGELFF

j_call: TRBJ2-1
cdr3_length: 15
d_call: NA
clone_size: NA
v_call: TRBV7-9
cdr3_nt: TGTGCTAGCAGTGACAGTTCATCCGAAAACAATGAGCACTTCTTC
cdr3_aa: CASSDSSSENNEHFF

j_call: TRBJ2-5
cdr3_length: 14
d_call: NA
clone_size: NA
v_call: TRBV5-5
cdr3_nt: TGTGCCAGCAGCTTGGCTCAGTATCAGGAGACCCAGTACTTC
cdr3_aa: CASSLAQYQETQYF

j_call: TRBJ2-7
cdr3_length: 15
d_call: NA
clone_size: NA
v_call: TRBV6-2/TRBV6-3
cdr3_nt: TGTGCCAGCAGCCTGGATGGAGTTTCAACCTACGAGCAGTACTTC
cdr3_aa: CASSLDGVSTYEQYF

j_call: TRBJ2-5
cdr3_length: 15
d_call: NA
clone_size: NA
v_call: TRBV4-3
cdr3_nt: TGCGCCAGCAGTCAAGCAGTCCGTTTGACTGAGACCCATTACTTC
cdr3_aa: CASSQAVRLTETHYF

j_call: TRBJ2-2
cdr3_length: 16
d_call: NA
clone_size: NA
v_call: TRBV10-3
cdr3_nt: TGTGGCATCAGTCCGGGACGTAACTTAGGCACCGGGGACCTGTTTTTT
cdr3_aa: CGISPGRNLGTGDLFF

j_call: TRBJ1-2
cdr3_length: 14
d_call: TRBD1
clone_size: many
v_call: TRBV6-1
cdr3_nt: TGTGCCAGCAGTGCCCTTAGAGGGGGCGATGGCTACACCTTC
cdr3_aa: CASSALRGGDGYTF

j_call: TRBJ1-6
cdr3_length: 20
d_call: NA
clone_size: NA
v_call: TRBV4-3
cdr3_nt: TGCGCCAACAACCAAGATCTCCAAGGGCAGGGGTCGTCCTATAATTCACCCCTACACTTT
cdr3_aa: CANNQDLQGQGSSYNSPLHF

j_call: TRBJ1-5
cdr3_length: 13
d_call: NA
clone_size: few
v_call: TRBV12-3/TRBV12-4
cdr3_nt: TGTGCCAGCAGTCGTAACAGTGTTCAGCCCCAGCATTTT
cdr3_aa: CASSRNSVQPQHF

j_call: TRBJ2-3
cdr3_length: 14
d_call: TRBD2
clone_size: NA
v_call: TRBV10-2
cdr3_nt: TGCGCCAGCAAGCGGGAGGCCCGGGCAGATACGCAGTATTTT
cdr3_aa: CASKREARADTQYF

j_call: TRBJ1-5
cdr3_length: 16
d_call: NA
clone_size: NA
v_call: TRBV11-2
cdr3_nt: TGTGCCAGCAGCCTAAAAGGGGGACTGACAAATCGGCCCCAGCGTTTT
cdr3_aa: CASSLKGGLTNRPQRF

j_call: TRBJ2-1
cdr3_length: 16
d_call: TRBD2
clone_size: NA
v_call: TRBV4-3
cdr3_nt: TGCGTCAGCAGCCCCCACGGTATTAGCGGGAGTAATGAGCAGTTCTTC
cdr3_aa: CVSSPHGISGSNEQFF

j_call: TRBJ2-1
cdr3_length: 17
d_call: TRBD1
clone_size: NA
v_call: TRBV5-1
cdr3_nt: TGCGCCAGCAGCTGGTCGGGGACAGGGCGTTTTGCGGGTGAGCAGTTCTTC
cdr3_aa: CASSWSGTGRFAGEQFF

j_call: TRBJ2-3
cdr3_length: 14
d_call: NA
clone_size: NA
v_call: TRBV11-2
cdr3_nt: TGTGCCAGCAGCCCCCCGGCCTGGGCAGACACGCGGTATTTT
cdr3_aa: CASSPPAWADTRYF

j_call: TRBJ1-2
cdr3_length: 13
d_call: NA
clone_size: NA
v_call: TRBV4-3
cdr3_nt: TGCGCCAGCAGACAAGAGGACAACTATGGCTACACCTTC
cdr3_aa: CASRQEDNYGYTF

j_call: TRBJ1-5
cdr3_length: 15
d_call: NA
clone_size: NA
v_call: TRBV19
cdr3_nt: TGTGCCAGTAGTATCCGGGGAATCAGCAATCAGCCCCAGCATTTT
cdr3_aa: CASSIRGISNQPQHF

j_call: TRBJ1-5
cdr3_length: 13
d_call: TRBD1
clone_size: NA
v_call: TRBV12-3/TRBV12-4
cdr3_nt: TGTGCCAGCAGCCAGGGGGCCTATCATCCCCAGCTTTTT
cdr3_aa: CASSQGAYHPQLF

j_call: TRBJ2-7
cdr3_length: 12
d_call: NA
clone_size: NA
v_call: TRBV6-5
cdr3_nt: TGTGCCACTAAGGACGGACGGAGCGAGCAGTACTTC
cdr3_aa: CATKDGRSEQYF

j_call: TRBJ1-2
cdr3_length: 13
d_call: NA
clone_size: NA
v_call: TRBV6-5
cdr3_nt: TGTGCCAGCACTTCGCGGGGTACTTATGGCTATACCTTC
cdr3_aa: CASTSRGTYGYTF

j_call: TRBJ2-7
cdr3_length: 16
d_call: TRBD1
clone_size: NA
v_call: TRBV29-1
cdr3_nt: TGCAGCGTCGACAGGTCGGGGACAGTAGGAAGCTACGAGCAGAACTTC
cdr3_aa: CSVDRSGTVGSYEQNF

j_call: TRBJ2-5
cdr3_length: 19
d_call: TRBD2
clone_size: NA
v_call: TRBV4-2
cdr3_nt: TGTGCCAGCAGTCCCGGTTGGACTAGCCTAACGGCCTTTGGAGAGGCCCAGTACTTC
cdr3_aa: CASSPGWTSLTAFGEAQYF

j_call: TRBJ2-2
cdr3_length: 18
d_call: TRBD2
clone_size: NA
v_call: TRBV10-3
cdr3_nt: TGTGCCATCAGTGACGGGACTAGCGGGCCTGCGAACACCGGGGATCTGTTTTTT
cdr3_aa: CAISDGTSGPANTGDLFF

j_call: TRBJ2-3
cdr3_length: 15
d_call: NA
clone_size: NA
v_call: TRBV12-3/TRBV12-4
cdr3_nt: TGTGCCAGCAATTCTGCGAGCGGACGCACAGAAACGCAGTATTTT
cdr3_aa: CASNSASGRTETQYF

j_call: TRBJ2-7
cdr3_length: 16
d_call: NA
clone_size: NA
v_call: TRBV7-9
cdr3_nt: TGTACCAGCGGTCCACCCGGGGGCCTAGTAGGAGGCGAGCAGTACTTC
cdr3_aa: CTSGPPGGLVGGEQYF

j_call: TRBJ2-1
cdr3_length: 16
d_call: TRBD2
clone_size: NA
v_call: TRBV11-1
cdr3_nt: TGTGCCAGCAGCTTAGCGAAACGGGGGGGCCACAATGAGCAGTTCTTC
cdr3_aa: CASSLAKRGGHNEQFF

j_call: TRBJ2-2
cdr3_length: 12
d_call: NA
clone_size: NA
v_call: TRBV10-1
cdr3_nt: TGCGCCAGCTGTGAGGTAAACGGGGAGCTGTTTTTT
cdr3_aa: CASCEVNGELFF

j_call: TRBJ1-1
cdr3_length: 13
d_call: NA
clone_size: NA
v_call: TRBV6-6
cdr3_nt: TGTGCCAGCAGCACTGGGGAGACTACTTATGCTTTCTTT
cdr3_aa: CASSTGETTYAFF

j_call: TRBJ2-4
cdr3_length: 17
d_call: TRBD2
clone_size: NA
v_call: TRBV11-1
cdr3_nt: TGTGCCAGCAGCTTTCACGGGACTAGCGGAACTAAAACCATTCAGTACTTC
cdr3_aa: CASSFHGTSGTKTIQYF

j_call: TRBJ1-1
cdr3_length: 12
d_call: NA
clone_size: NA
v_call: TRBV10-3
cdr3_nt: TGTGCCAGCCGGGACTGGGGCACTGAGGCTTTCTTT
cdr3_aa: CASRDWGTEAFF

j_call: TRBJ2-7
cdr3_length: 17
d_call: NA
clone_size: once
v_call: TRBV11-1
cdr3_nt: TGTGCCAGCAGTTTAGGCCCGGTGGGTGACAGCTCCTACGAGCAGTACTTC
cdr3_aa: CASSLGPVGDSSYEQYF

j_call: TRBJ2-7
cdr3_length: 15
d_call: NA
clone_size: NA
v_call: TRBV29-1
cdr3_nt: TGCAGCGTACACGGGACTGGCGGGGAGTCCTACGAGCGATACTTC
cdr3_aa: CSVHGTGGESYERYF

j_call: TRBJ2-1
cdr3_length: 16
d_call: TRBD2
clone_size: many
v_call: TRBV28
cdr3_nt: TGTGCCAGCAGTTTGTCCGACAGACTAGCGGGAGGGTTGCAGTTCTTC
cdr3_aa: CASSLSDRLAGGLQFF

j_call: TRBJ2-5
cdr3_length: 14
d_call: TRBD2
clone_size: NA
v_call: TRBV11-2
cdr3_nt: TGTGCTAGCAGCTTCAGCGGGGGACACGAGACCCAGTATTTC
cdr3_aa: CASSFSGGHETQYF

j_call: TRBJ2-1
cdr3_length: 11
d_call: NA
clone_size: NA
v_call: TRBV5-4
cdr3_nt: TGTGTCAGCAACTCCAACAATGAGCAGTTCTTC
cdr3_aa: CVSNSNNEQFF

j_call: TRBJ2-5
cdr3_length: 15
d_call: TRBD2
clone_size: NA
v_call: TRBV6-1
cdr3_nt: TGTGCCAGCATGCATGGAGTAGCGGGAAAAGAGACCCAGTACTTC
cdr3_aa: CASMHGVAGKETQYF

j_call: TRBJ1-5
cdr3_length: 16
d_call: TRBD1
clone_size: NA
v_call: TRBV28
cdr3_nt: TGTGCCAACACCATTAACAGGGACAGAGGTGGCCAGCCCCAGCATTTT
cdr3_aa: CANTINRDRGGQPQHF

j_call: TRBJ2-5
cdr3_length: 14
d_call: NA
clone_size: NA
v_call: TRBV4-2
cdr3_nt: TGTGTCAGCAGCCAAGATCCAGGGCCTCAGACCCAGTACTTC
cdr3_aa: CVSSQDPGPQTQYF

j_call: TRBJ2-3
cdr3_length: 15
d_call: NA
clone_size: NA
v_call: TRBV11-1
cdr3_nt: TGTGCCAGCAGCTTAGTGGGAGGAATCACAGATGCGCAGTATTTT
cdr3_aa: CASSLVGGITDAQYF

j_call: TRBJ2-2
cdr3_length: 14
d_call: NA
clone_size: NA
v_call: TRBV29-1
cdr3_nt: TGTAGCGTCCTCGGTCCGGGACCCATCGGGGAGCTGTCTTTT
cdr3_aa: CSVLGPGPIGELSF

j_call: TRBJ2-5
cdr3_length: 11
d_call: NA
clone_size: NA
v_call: TRBV29-1
cdr3_nt: TGCAGCGTTGGGCTTCAGGAGACCCAGTGCTTC
cdr3_aa: CSVGLQETQCF

j_call: TRBJ2-1
cdr3_length: 15
d_call: TRBD2
clone_size: NA
v_call: TRBV7-9
cdr3_nt: TGTGCCCGCAGCTTAGTGGCGGGAGGGAGGAATGAGCAGTTCTTC
cdr3_aa: CARSLVAGGRNEQFF